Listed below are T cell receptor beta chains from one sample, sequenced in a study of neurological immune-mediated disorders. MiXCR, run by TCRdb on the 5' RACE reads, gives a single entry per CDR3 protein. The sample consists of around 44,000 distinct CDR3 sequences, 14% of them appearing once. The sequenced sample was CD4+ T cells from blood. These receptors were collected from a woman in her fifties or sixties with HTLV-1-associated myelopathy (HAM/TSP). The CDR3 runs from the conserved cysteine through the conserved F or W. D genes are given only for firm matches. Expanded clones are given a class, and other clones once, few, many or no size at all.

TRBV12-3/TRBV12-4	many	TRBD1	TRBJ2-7	TGTGCCAGCAGCCAGATACTGGACAGGGAAGTGCGCTACGAGCAGTACTTC	CASSQILDREVRYEQYF
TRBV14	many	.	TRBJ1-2	TGTGCCAGCAGCCGGGGATGGACTAACTATGGCTACACCTTC	CASSRGWTNYGYTF
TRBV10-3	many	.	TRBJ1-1	TGTGCCATCAAACCCAGGGAGAACACTGAAGCTTTCTTT	CAIKPRENTEAFF
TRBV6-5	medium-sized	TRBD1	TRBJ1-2	TGTGCCAGCAGTTACCTTAGGACAGGGGGATCCTATGGCTACACCTTC	CASSYLRTGGSYGYTF
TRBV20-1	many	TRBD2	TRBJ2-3	TGCAGTGGTATTACTAGCGGGGATACGCAGTATTTT	CSGITSGDTQYF
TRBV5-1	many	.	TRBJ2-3	TGCGCCAGCAGCTTGGTATTTAGTGACAATGGGGATACGCAGTATTTT	CASSLVFSDNGDTQYF
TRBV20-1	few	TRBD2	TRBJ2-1	TGCAGTGCTAGAGCGTACGGGGGGGCTTACAATGAGCAGTTCTTC	CSARAYGGAYNEQFF
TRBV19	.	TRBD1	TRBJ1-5	TGTGCCAGTAGTATTATGGGACAGGGTGACAATCAGCCCCAGCATTTT	CASSIMGQGDNQPQHF
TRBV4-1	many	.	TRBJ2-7	TGCGCCAGCAGTTACTTATGGAGTAATGCCTACGAGCAGTACTTC	CASSYLWSNAYEQYF
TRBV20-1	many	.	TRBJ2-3	TGCAGTGCGTCCCGGTCTGCAGATACGCAGTATTTT	CSASRSADTQYF
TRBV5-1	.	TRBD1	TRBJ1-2	TGCGCCAGCAGCTGGCTGGGGACAGGGGGCAGCTATGGCTACACCTTC	CASSWLGTGGSYGYTF
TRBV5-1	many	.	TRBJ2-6	TGCGCCAGCACCATACAGGGAACGGGTGGGGCCAACGTCCTGACTTTC	CASTIQGTGGANVLTF
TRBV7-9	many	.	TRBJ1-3	TGTGCCAGCAGCTTAGGTGCTGGAAACACCATATATTTT	CASSLGAGNTIYF
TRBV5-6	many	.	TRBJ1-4	TGTGCCAGCAGCTGGGGAACAGGAAACCTGAATGAAAAACTGTTTTTT	CASSWGTGNLNEKLFF
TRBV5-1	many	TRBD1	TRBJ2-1	TGCGCCAGCAGCAGCGGACAGGGCTATTACAATGAGCAGTTCTTC	CASSSGQGYYNEQFF
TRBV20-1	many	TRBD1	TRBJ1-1	TGCAGTGCTAGTCGGCCAGGGGGCTGGACTGAAGCTTTCTTT	CSASRPGGWTEAFF
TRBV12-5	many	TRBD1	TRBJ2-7	TGTGCTAGTGGTTTCCCAATGATCATCGGAACAGGGGGATACGAGCAGTACTTC	CASGFPMIIGTGGYEQYF
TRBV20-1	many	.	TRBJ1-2	TGCAGTGCGCCAGAAAACGGACCCTATGGCTACACCTTC	CSAPENGPYGYTF
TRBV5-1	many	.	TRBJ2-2	TGCGCCAGCGTTTCGGGTCCGAACACCGGGGAGCTGTTTTTT	CASVSGPNTGELFF
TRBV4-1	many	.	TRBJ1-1	TGCGCCAGCAGCTTCTCTGGGGGGGCGCGGGCCACTGAAGCTTTCTTT	CASSFSGGARATEAFF
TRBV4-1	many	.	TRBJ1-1	TGCGCCAGCAGCCGAAATGTGAGGGAGAACACTGAAGCTTTCTTT	CASSRNVRENTEAFF
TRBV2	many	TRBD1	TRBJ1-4	TGTGCCAGCAGTCCTCACAGGGGAGATGAAAAACTGTTTTTT	CASSPHRGDEKLFF
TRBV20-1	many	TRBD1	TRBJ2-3	TGCAGTGCCGCCCTAAAGGGGGCCACAGATACGCAGTATTTT	CSAALKGATDTQYF
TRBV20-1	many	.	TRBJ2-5	TGCAGTGCTAGAGTGTCGATTGTGAAAGAGACCCAGTACTTC	CSARVSIVKETQYF
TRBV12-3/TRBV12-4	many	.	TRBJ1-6	TGTGCCAGCAGTTCCGACAGGAGTTCCTATAATTCACCCCTCCACTTT	CASSSDRSSYNSPLHF
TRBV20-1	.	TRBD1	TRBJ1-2	TGCAGTGTTAACAAACAGGGGAATTCCTATGGCTACACCTTC	CSVNKQGNSYGYTF
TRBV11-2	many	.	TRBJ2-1	TGTGCCAGCAGCTTAGTTAATCAGCCGATTTATGAGCAGTTCTTC	CASSLVNQPIYEQFF
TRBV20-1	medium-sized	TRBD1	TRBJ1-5	TGCAGTGCCCAGGGGGCGCGGGGGCAGCCCCAGCATTTT	CSAQGARGQPQHF
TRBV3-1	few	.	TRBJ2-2	TGTGCCAGCAGCCAAGACGGCGGGAAGCTGTTTTTT	CASSQDGGKLFF
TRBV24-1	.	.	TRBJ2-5	TGTGCCACCAGTGATGGGCCCTGGGGGGAGACCCAGTACTTC	CATSDGPWGETQYF
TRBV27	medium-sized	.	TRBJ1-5	TGTGCCAGCAGTTTATTAGGGGGGGAAGGGCCCCAGCATTTT	CASSLLGGEGPQHF
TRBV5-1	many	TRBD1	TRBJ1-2	TGCGCCAGCAGCCTCGGACAGGCGAGAACCCGTTATGGCTACACCTTC	CASSLGQARTRYGYTF
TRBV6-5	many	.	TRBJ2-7	TGTGCCAGCAGAACGCTCGAACGAGCCTACGAGCAGTACTTC	CASRTLERAYEQYF
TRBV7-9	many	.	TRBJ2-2	TGTGCCAGCAGCTTAAGGAGGAGCGGGGAGCTGTTTTTT	CASSLRRSGELFF
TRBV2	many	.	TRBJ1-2	TGTGCCAGCAGCTACTACCGGGACGGAAACTATGGCTACACCTTC	CASSYYRDGNYGYTF
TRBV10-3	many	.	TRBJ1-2	TGTGCCATCAGGCCGAGACAGGATTCTAACTATGGCTACACCTTC	CAIRPRQDSNYGYTF
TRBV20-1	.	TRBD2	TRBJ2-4	TGCAGTGCCGCGACTAGCGGCCTACGCGAGGACATTCAGTACTTC	CSAATSGLREDIQYF
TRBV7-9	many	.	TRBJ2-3	TGTGCCAGCAGCCGTCAGGGGACCTCTCCAGATACGCAGTATTTT	CASSRQGTSPDTQYF
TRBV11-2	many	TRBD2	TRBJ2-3	TGTGCCAGCAGCTTAGTGGGGTTTGCGGGGGGCAGCACAGATACGCAGTATTTT	CASSLVGFAGGSTDTQYF
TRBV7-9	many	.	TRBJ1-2	TGTGCCAGCAGTCGTAACAGGGATTCTGGAGCTAACTATGGCTACACCTTC	CASSRNRDSGANYGYTF
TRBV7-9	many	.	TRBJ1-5	TGTGCCAGCAGCTTAGAGCAGGGGACTGGGCCCCAGCATTTT	CASSLEQGTGPQHF
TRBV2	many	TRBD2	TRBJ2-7	TGTGCCAGCGTCCGAGCCCCGACTAGCGGACTCTACGAGCAGTACTTC	CASVRAPTSGLYEQYF
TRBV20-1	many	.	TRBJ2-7	TGCAGTGCTAGAGGCGGGCGGAACTACGAGCAGTACTTC	CSARGGRNYEQYF
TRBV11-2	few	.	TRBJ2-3	TGTGCCAGCAGCTTAGAGACCATCACAGATACGCAGTATTTT	CASSLETITDTQYF
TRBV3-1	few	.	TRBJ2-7	TGTGCCAGCAGCCTGGGTAGGGACGAGCAGTACTTC	CASSLGRDEQYF
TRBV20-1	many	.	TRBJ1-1	TGCAGTGCTGATATCCGGGACGCCGGGGCAGCTTTCTTT	CSADIRDAGAAFF
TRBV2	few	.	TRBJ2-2	TGTGCCAGCAGAGGGGTCCTCACCGGGGAGCTGTTTTTT	CASRGVLTGELFF
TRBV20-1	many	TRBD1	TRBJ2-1	TGCAGTGCTAGGGCCCCGGGACAGGGGGTCGATGAGCAGTTCTTC	CSARAPGQGVDEQFF
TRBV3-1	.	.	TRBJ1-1	.	CASSFYICSARTGHVNTEAFF
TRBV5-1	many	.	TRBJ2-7	TGCGCCAGCAGCTTGGCCTTGACGGATGACCTTCTCTACGAGCAGTACTTC	CASSLALTDDLLYEQYF
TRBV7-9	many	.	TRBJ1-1	TGTGCCAGCAGCTTGTCTTGGAAGTACACTGAAGCTTTCTTT	CASSLSWKYTEAFF
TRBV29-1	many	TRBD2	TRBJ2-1	TGCAGCGTTCTCGCGGGGGGGCCCAATGAGCAGTTCTTC	CSVLAGGPNEQFF
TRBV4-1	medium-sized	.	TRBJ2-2	TGCGCCAGCAGCCTTGTTGGCGGGGAGCTGTTTTTT	CASSLVGGELFF